Listed below are T cell receptor beta chains from one sample, sequenced in a study of shared clonotypes between healthy human individuals. The data were produced by immunoSEQ multiplex PCR, yet TCRdb's version contains in-frame clones alone and is incomplete. The table has about 820,000 clones, more than 85% seen once. Sequencing used naive CD8+ T cells sorted from blood. Receptors were obtained from a man aged 30-40 years in good health. Both conserved end residues are part of each CDR3. Fields, in order: V gene, J gene, D gene, CDR3 protein, CDR3 DNA. A D gene is named only where the DNA matches it firmly.

v_call: TRBV7-6; j_call: TRBJ2-7; d_call: TRBD1; cdr3_aa: CASSLGSGQGPYEQYF; cdr3_nt: TGTGCCAGCAGCTTAGGCTCAGGACAGGGCCCCTACGAGCAGTACTTC
v_call: TRBV6-6; j_call: TRBJ2-1; d_call: -; cdr3_aa: CASSYTRNEQFF; cdr3_nt: TGTGCCAGCAGTTACACTAGAAATGAGCAGTTCTTC
v_call: TRBV5-6; j_call: TRBJ1-1; d_call: -; cdr3_aa: CASSPGTANTEAFF; cdr3_nt: TGTGCCAGCAGCCCCGGGACCGCGAACACTGAAGCTTTCTTT
v_call: TRBV5-5; j_call: TRBJ1-2; d_call: -; cdr3_aa: CASSLNPNGYTF; cdr3_nt: TGTGCCAGCAGCTTGAACCCGAATGGCTACACCTTC
v_call: TRBV11-1; j_call: TRBJ2-7; d_call: -; cdr3_aa: CASSSLLDPYEQYF; cdr3_nt: TGTGCCAGCAGCTCACTCCTTGATCCCTACGAGCAGTACTTC
v_call: TRBV5-4; j_call: TRBJ2-2; d_call: -; cdr3_aa: CASSTLGSGELFF; cdr3_nt: TGTGCCAGCAGCACACTAGGGAGCGGGGAGCTGTTTTTT
v_call: TRBV7-8; j_call: TRBJ1-4; d_call: TRBD1; cdr3_aa: CASSPNGQVHEKLFF; cdr3_nt: TGTGCCAGCAGCCCGAATGGACAGGTCCATGAAAAACTGTTTTTT
v_call: TRBV7-2; j_call: TRBJ2-5; d_call: TRBD2; cdr3_aa: CASRPGLAVQETQYF; cdr3_nt: TGTGCCAGCAGGCCGGGACTAGCGGTCCAAGAGACCCAGTACTTC
v_call: TRBV9; j_call: TRBJ2-1; d_call: -; cdr3_aa: CASSVGVTRNEQFF; cdr3_nt: TGTGCCAGCAGCGTCGGAGTAACGAGGAATGAGCAGTTCTTC
v_call: TRBV28; j_call: TRBJ1-2; d_call: -; cdr3_aa: CASRSFPHGYTF; cdr3_nt: TGTGCCAGCCGGAGTTTCCCCCATGGCTACACCTTC
v_call: TRBV13; j_call: TRBJ2-5; d_call: -; cdr3_aa: CASSLEEQETQYF; cdr3_nt: TGTGCCAGCAGCTTAGAGGAACAAGAGACCCAGTACTTC
v_call: TRBV7-7; j_call: TRBJ2-1; d_call: TRBD2; cdr3_aa: CASSLDSGSMYEQFF; cdr3_nt: TGTGCCAGCAGCTTAGATAGCGGGAGTATGTATGAGCAGTTCTTC
v_call: TRBV28; j_call: TRBJ1-1; d_call: -; cdr3_aa: CASSLRGSRIHFWNTEAFF; cdr3_nt: TGTGCCAGCAGTTTGCGAGGCAGTAGAATACACTTCTGGAACACTGAAGCTTTCTTT